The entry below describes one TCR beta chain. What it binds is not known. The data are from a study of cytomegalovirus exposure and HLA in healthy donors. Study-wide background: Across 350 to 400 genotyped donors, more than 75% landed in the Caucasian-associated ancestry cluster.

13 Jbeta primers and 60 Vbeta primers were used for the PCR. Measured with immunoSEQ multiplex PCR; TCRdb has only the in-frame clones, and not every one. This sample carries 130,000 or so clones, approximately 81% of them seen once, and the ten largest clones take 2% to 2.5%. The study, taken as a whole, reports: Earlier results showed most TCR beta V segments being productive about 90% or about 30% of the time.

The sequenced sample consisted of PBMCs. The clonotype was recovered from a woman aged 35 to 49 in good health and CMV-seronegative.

For the CDR3, the DNA is TGTGCCAGCAGACTGACAGGGAGCTTCTATGGCTACACCTTC. Amino acids: CASRLTGSFYGYTF. The chain carries TRBV27 and TRBJ1-2; 7 nucleotides align to TRBD1. The germline V gene encodes CDR1 MNHEY and CDR2 SMNVEV (reference sequence). V shed 6 bases and J 4 bases; nucleotides not matched to a gene: 8. The CDR3 length is 14 residues.